A selection of T cell receptor beta chains follows, all from one sample in a study of blood T cell repertoires in COVID-19. Sequencing was performed with immunoSEQ multiplex PCR; in TCRdb, only in-frame clones are kept and a portion is missing. In the table there are around 82,000 clones, approximately 91% of which are singletons. The sequencing input was peripheral blood. The receptor source for this set is a man between 70 and 80 years old with active or convalescent COVID-19. Each CDR3 is given with its conserved first and last residue. The D gene is left open where the match is weak. Expanded clones are given a class, and other clones once, few, many or no size at all.

TRBV4-3	-	-	TRBJ2-1	TGCGCCAGCAGCCCCCCGGGCTCCTACAATGAGCAGTTCTTC	CASSPPGSYNEQFF
TRBV5-6	-	-	TRBJ2-1	TGTGCCAGCACCAGCACAGGGCTCTACAATGAGCAGTTCTTC	CASTSTGLYNEQFF
TRBV2	-	TRBD1	TRBJ2-7	TGTGCCAGCAGTCCAGGGGGCGAGCAGTACTTC	CASSPGGEQYF
TRBV5-1	-	-	TRBJ2-5	TGCGCCAGCAGCTTGTTGGGCTCCAGTGGAGAGACCCAGTACTTC	CASSLLGSSGETQYF
TRBV7-2	once	-	TRBJ1-5	TGTGCCAGCAGCTTATACAACGTCAATCAGCCCCAGCATTTT	CASSLYNVNQPQHF
TRBV19	-	TRBD2	TRBJ2-5	TGTGCCAGTAGTCTCTCGGGGACTAGTCTAGTCGGGGAGACCCAGTACTTC	CASSLSGTSLVGETQYF
TRBV7-8	once	TRBD1	TRBJ1-1	TGTGCCAGCAGCTTAGAGGGGGACAGGGAAGCTTTCTTT	CASSLEGDREAFF
TRBV27	once	TRBD1	TRBJ1-2	TGTGCCAGCAGTTGGACAGGGGGAACGGGTGGCTACACCTTC	CASSWTGGTGGYTF
TRBV6-6	once	-	TRBJ1-5	TGTGCCGGCGGGGGGGGACAGCCCCAGCATTTT	CAGGGGQPQHF
TRBV7-9	-	TRBD2	TRBJ2-1	TGTGCCAGCAGCCATCTAGGCGGGACTAGCGTGATCAATGAGCAGTTCTTC	CASSHLGGTSVINEQFF
TRBV18	-	-	TRBJ2-7	TGTGCCAGCTCACCACCGGGCCAGGCAAAGCAGTACTTC	CASSPPGQAKQYF
TRBV19	-	-	TRBJ1-1	TGTGCCAGTGCCTTGACAGTCAACGGAGCTTTCTTT	CASALTVNGAFF
TRBV19	-	-	TRBJ2-3	TGTGCCAGTAGTATAGCTAGCCGTAGCACAGATACGCAGTATTTT	CASSIASRSTDTQYF
TRBV27	-	TRBD2	TRBJ2-1	TGTGCCAGCAGTTTACCTCGACTAGCGGGGGATAATGAGCAGTTCTTC	CASSLPRLAGDNEQFF
TRBV5-1	-	TRBD1	TRBJ1-5	TGCGCCAGCAGCTGGACTACAGGGGTCAGCAATCAGCCCCAGCATTTT	CASSWTTGVSNQPQHF
TRBV10-3	-	-	TRBJ2-6	TGTGCCATCAGTGAGGGGTTGGGCGGGGCCAACGTCCTGACTTTC	CAISEGLGGANVLTF
TRBV4-2	-	-	TRBJ1-1	TGTGCCAGCAGCCTCCGGGATGGTGAAGCTTTCTTT	CASSLRDGEAFF
TRBV9	-	-	TRBJ2-7	TGTGCCAGCAGCGTAGGTGGGGCGGTGATGGGCGAGCAGTACTTC	CASSVGGAVMGEQYF
TRBV2	-	TRBD1	TRBJ1-2	TGTGCCAGCAGTGAGACGGGTTTGTGGGGACAGGATAACTATGGCTACACCTTC	CASSETGLWGQDNYGYTF
TRBV3-1/TRBV3-2	-	TRBD2	TRBJ2-3	TGTGCCAGCAGCCTCCGGACTAGCGGGGGATTAGATACGCAGTATTTT	CASSLRTSGGLDTQYF
TRBV18	-	-	TRBJ2-3	TGTGCCAGCTCACCAAAAACAGGATTGTACGCAGATACGCAGTATTTT	CASSPKTGLYADTQYF
TRBV11-2	-	-	TRBJ2-7	TGTGCCAGCACCCCCGGGACTCACCCAGCCTACGAGCAGTACTTC	CASTPGTHPAYEQYF
TRBV7-8	once	-	TRBJ1-6	TGTGCCAGCAGCTTACCCCCCGAGGGCCTGAGGAGATCACCCCTCCACTTT	CASSLPPEGLRRSPLHF
TRBV5-5	-	-	TRBJ2-3	TGTGCCAGCAGCCCGACGGGGGGCCCTAGCACAGATACGCAGTATTTT	CASSPTGGPSTDTQYF
TRBV30	-	TRBD2	TRBJ2-7	TGTGCCTGGAGTGTACTTAGCGGGGGGAAATACGAGCAGTACTTC	CAWSVLSGGKYEQYF
TRBV5-1	-	TRBD1	TRBJ1-4	TGCGCCAGCAGCCCCGAAGCGACAGGGAGTGAAAAACTGTTTTTT	CASSPEATGSEKLFF
TRBV5-5	-	TRBD1	TRBJ2-7	TGTGCCAGCAGCGCCGGGACAGGGAGCGTGGACGAGCAGTACTTC	CASSAGTGSVDEQYF
TRBV6-5	once	-	TRBJ1-4	TGTGCCAGCAGTAGCCCAGGGTCCCAGGAAGAGCTGTTTTTT	CASSSPGSQEELFF
TRBV9	-	TRBD1	TRBJ2-7	TGTGCCAGCAGCGAGGGACAGGGGGCGCGCTACGAGCAGTACTTC	CASSEGQGARYEQYF
TRBV7-6	-	-	TRBJ2-7	TGTGCCAGCAGCTTTTATGCTTCGGAGAAAGCTTCCTACGAGCAGTACTTC	CASSFYASEKASYEQYF
TRBV2	-	TRBD2	TRBJ2-7	TGTGCCAGCAGATCAACTAGCGGAGTCTACGAGCAGTACTTC	CASRSTSGVYEQYF
TRBV27	-	-	TRBJ2-5	TGTGCCAGCAGTTTGACCGGACTCAAAGAGACCCAGTACTTC	CASSLTGLKETQYF
TRBV29-1	-	TRBD1	TRBJ1-1	TGCAGCGTTGCTCAGGGGGCCACTGAAGCTTTCTTT	CSVAQGATEAFF
TRBV14	-	TRBD1	TRBJ1-2	TGTGCCAGCAGCCAGACAGGGAGCTATGGCTACACCTTC	CASSQTGSYGYTF
TRBV12-3/TRBV12-4	-	-	TRBJ2-3	TGTGCCAGCAGTCCTAACACAGATACGCAGTATTTT	CASSPNTDTQYF
TRBV12-3/TRBV12-4	-	-	TRBJ2-2	TGTGCCAGCAGTCTAGGGCGCGGGGAGCTGTTTTTT	CASSLGRGELFF
TRBV30	-	TRBD1	TRBJ1-3	TGTGCCTGGAGTAGGGACAGCTCTGGAAACACCATATATTTT	CAWSRDSSGNTIYF
TRBV18	-	TRBD1	TRBJ1-6	TGTGCCAGCTCATCATTGACAGGGGATAATTCACCCCTCCACTTT	CASSSLTGDNSPLHF
TRBV13	-	-	TRBJ1-1	TGTGCCAGCAGCTTAGATCTGTACAGTAGAAGCACTGAAGCTTTCTTT	CASSLDLYSRSTEAFF
TRBV9	once	-	TRBJ1-4	TGTGCCAGCAGCGCCCGGGGGGTAGCAACTAATGAAAAACTGTTTTTT	CASSARGVATNEKLFF
TRBV24-1	-	TRBD1	TRBJ1-4	TGTGCCACCAGTGATCCCGGACAGGGTCAGGAAAAACTGTTTTTT	CATSDPGQGQEKLFF
TRBV6-5	-	-	TRBJ1-1	TGTGCCAGCAGTTACACGGGGAACACTGAAGCTTTCTTT	CASSYTGNTEAFF
TRBV6-5	-	-	TRBJ2-7	TGTGCCAGCAGTTCGACGGGGAAAGTCGGCGAGCAGTACTTC	CASSSTGKVGEQYF
TRBV13	-	-	TRBJ1-2	TGTGCCAGCAGCTTAGGCGGGGGGCTTGGCTATGGCTACACCTTC	CASSLGGGLGYGYTF
TRBV29-1	-	TRBD1	TRBJ2-7	TGCAGCGCCGCCCGACAGGGGAAAACCGAGCAGTACTTC	CSAARQGKTEQYF
TRBV30	-	-	TRBJ1-5	TGTGCCGCAGACTGGGTTCTTCCAAATCAGCCCCAGCATTTT	CAADWVLPNQPQHF
TRBV6-5	-	TRBD1	TRBJ1-2	TGTGCCAGCAGAAGGACAGGGGAAAACTATGGCTACACCTTC	CASRRTGENYGYTF